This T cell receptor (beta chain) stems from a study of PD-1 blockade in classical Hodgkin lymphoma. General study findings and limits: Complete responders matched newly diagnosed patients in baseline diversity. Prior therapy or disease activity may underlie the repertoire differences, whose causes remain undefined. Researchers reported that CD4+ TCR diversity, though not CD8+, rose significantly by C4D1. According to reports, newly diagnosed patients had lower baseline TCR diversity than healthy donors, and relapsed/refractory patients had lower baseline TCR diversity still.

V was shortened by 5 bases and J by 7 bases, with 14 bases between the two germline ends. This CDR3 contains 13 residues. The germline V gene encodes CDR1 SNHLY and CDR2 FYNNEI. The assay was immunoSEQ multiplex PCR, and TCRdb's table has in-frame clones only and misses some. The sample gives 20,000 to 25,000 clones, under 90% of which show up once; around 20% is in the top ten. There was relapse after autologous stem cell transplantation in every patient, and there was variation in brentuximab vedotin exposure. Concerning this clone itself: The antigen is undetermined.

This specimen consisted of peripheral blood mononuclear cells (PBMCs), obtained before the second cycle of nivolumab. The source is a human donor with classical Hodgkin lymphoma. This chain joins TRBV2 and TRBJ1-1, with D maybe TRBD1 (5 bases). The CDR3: CASSSDIDLEAFF. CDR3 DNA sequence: TGTGCCAGCAGTTCGGACATCGACCTTGAAGCTTTCTTT.